A single sample is the source of the 4 T cell receptor beta chains below, sequenced in a study of OX40 agonist ivuxolimab in advanced cancers. Sequenced by immunoSEQ multiplex PCR; TCRdb stores in-frame clones only, minus some. The sample has more than 50,000 clones, 65% to 85% seen once. The sequencing here drew on CD4+ or CD8+ T cells sorted from blood, taken in a trial of the OX40 agonist ivuxolimab. The receptor set was obtained from an adult with an advanced solid tumor such as melanoma, head and neck, liver or kidney cancer.

CDR3 protein: CASSRRGIEQYF. The CDR3 DNA is TGTGCCAGCAGCCGCCGGGGTATCGAGCAGTACTTC. The V call is TRBV14, the J call TRBJ2-7, with TRBD2 as a possible D gene (5 bases). V lost 4 bases to trimming and J lost 6 bases, with 10 bases between them. Germline V lookup: CDR1 SGHDN, CDR2 FVKESK. This CDR3 is 12 amino acids long.

The V and J genes are TRBV15 and TRBJ1-2; 8 bases are shared with TRBD1. Germline CDR1 is LNHNV and CDR2 is YYDKDF (reference sequence). There are 15 residues in the CDR3. Unmatched junction bases numbered 5, after V lost 4 bases and J lost 1 base. The CDR3 bases are TGTGCCACCAGCATAGAGACAGGGGATAACTATGGCTACACCTTC. This encodes CATSIETGDNYGYTF.

The rearrangement joins TRBV12-5 to TRBJ2-1, with TRBD2 matching over 9 bases. V was pared by 1 base and J by 9 bases, with 1 base of the junction left unmatched. In germline, CDR1 is LGHNT, CDR2 FRNRAP. The CDR3 extends over 13 amino acids. The CDR3 reads CASGLGGRAEQFF. The CDR3 region has the DNA TGTGCTAGTGGTTTGGGCGGGAGGGCTGAGCAGTTCTTC.

This chain joins TRBV14 and TRBJ1-1; no reliable D call. This CDR3 contains 14 residues. Germline CDR1 and CDR2: SGHDN and FVKESK. V was shortened by 4 bases and J by 0 bases, with 9 bases between the two germline ends. Written as DNA, the CDR3 is TGTGCCAGCAGCCGGTCAGGCATGAACACTGAAGCTTTCTTT. Its translation: CASSRSGMNTEAFF.